This TCR beta chain was identified during a study of cytomegalovirus exposure and HLA in healthy donors. This CDR3 is built from 15 residues. Germline V gene lookup returns CDR1 MGHRA and CDR2 YSYEKL. Losses at the gene ends were 1 base for V and 7 bases for J; bases not matched to a gene: 7. General observations from the study: Among TCR beta chains of equal frequency, HLA-associated ones were more clonally expanded in a later analysis. Later analysis identified a missense DCLRE1C variant that was linked to TCR beta V- and J-gene trimming. Earlier analysis looked at TCR beta V segments, and most were productive about 90% or about 30% of the time.

In regard to this clone: What it binds is unknown.

PCR amplification relied on 60 Vbeta primers (plus 13 Jbeta primers). Profiled with immunoSEQ multiplex PCR; TCRdb holds only in-frame clones, not every one. The table has about 160,000 clones, 85% seen once. The receptor was isolated from a man in his late teens or twenties in good health and CMV-seropositive. Specimen: PBMCs. This sequence joins TRBV4-1 and TRBJ1-5; 7 nucleotides line up with TRBD1. In nucleotides, the CDR3 is TGCGCCAGCAGCCAAGGGGTAGGGGGCGGGCAGCCCCAGCATTTT. Amino acids: CASSQGVGGGQPQHF.